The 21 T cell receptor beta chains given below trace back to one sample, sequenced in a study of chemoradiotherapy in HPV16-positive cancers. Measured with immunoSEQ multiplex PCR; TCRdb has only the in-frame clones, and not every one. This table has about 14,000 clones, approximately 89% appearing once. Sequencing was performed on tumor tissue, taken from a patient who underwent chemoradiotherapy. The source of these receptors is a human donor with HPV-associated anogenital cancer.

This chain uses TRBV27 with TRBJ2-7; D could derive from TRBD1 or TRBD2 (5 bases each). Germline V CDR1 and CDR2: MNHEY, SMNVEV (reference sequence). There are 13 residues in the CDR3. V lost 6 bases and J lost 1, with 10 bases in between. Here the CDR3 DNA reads TGTGCCAGCAGGGGGGTGAGTTCCTACGAGCAGTACTTC. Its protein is CASRGVSSYEQYF.

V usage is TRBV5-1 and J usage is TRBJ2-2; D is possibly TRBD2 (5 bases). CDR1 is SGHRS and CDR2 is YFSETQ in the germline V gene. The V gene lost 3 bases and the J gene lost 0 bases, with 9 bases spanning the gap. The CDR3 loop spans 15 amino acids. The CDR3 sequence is CASSWSGTNTGELFF. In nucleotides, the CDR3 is TGCGCCAGCAGCTGGTCCGGGACGAACACCGGGGAGCTGTTTTTT.

The CDR3 DNA follows: TGTGCCTGGAGTTGGCGGGGACCGAATCAGCCCCAGCATTTT. Translation: CAWSWRGPNQPQHF. This sequence joins TRBV30 and TRBJ1-5, with D possibly matching TRBD1 (5 bases). Trimming removed 2 bases from V and 4 bases from J, with 12 bases in between. CDR3 length: 14 residues. Germline CDR1 is GTSNPN and CDR2 is SVGIG (reference sequence).

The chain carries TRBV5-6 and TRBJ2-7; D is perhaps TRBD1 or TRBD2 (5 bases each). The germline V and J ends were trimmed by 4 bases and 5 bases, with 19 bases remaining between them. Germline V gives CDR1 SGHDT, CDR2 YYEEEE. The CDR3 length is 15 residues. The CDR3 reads CASSAGPSRGNEQYF. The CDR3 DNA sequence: TGTGCCAGCAGCGCCGGTCCTTCCCGGGGCAACGAGCAGTACTTC.

CDR3 protein: CASSSTSGRPHSTDTQYF. Written as DNA, the CDR3 is TGTGCCAGCAGCTCTACTAGCGGGAGGCCCCATAGCACAGATACGCAGTATTTT. This chain uses TRBV5-4 with TRBJ2-3, with 12 bases that match TRBD2. CDR1 SGHNT and CDR2 YYREEE come from the germline V gene (reference sequence). The V segment lost 3 bases and the J segment 0 bases; nucleotides outside the gene matches: 8. There are 18 residues in the CDR3.

The CDR3 nucleotides are TGCGCCAGCAGCTTGGCCGGGGATATCTACGAGCAGTACTTC. It codes for CASSLAGDIYEQYF. The chain has TRBV5-1 and TRBJ2-7; the D gene is possibly TRBD2 (5 bases). This CDR3 contains 14 residues. The germline V gene has CDR1 SGHRS and CDR2 YFSETQ. Deletions cut 0 bases from V and 3 bases from J, with 10 bases between.

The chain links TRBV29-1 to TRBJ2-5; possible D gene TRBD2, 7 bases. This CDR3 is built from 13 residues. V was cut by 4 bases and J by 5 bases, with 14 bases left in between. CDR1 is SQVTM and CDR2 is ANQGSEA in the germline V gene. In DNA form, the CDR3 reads TGCAGCGTTGGTAGCCGGGGGGCCGAGACCCAGTACTTC. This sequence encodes CSVGSRGAETQYF. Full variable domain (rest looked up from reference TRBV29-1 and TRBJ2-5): SAVISQKPSRDICQRGTSLTIQCQVDSQVTMMFWYRQQPGQSLTLIATANQGSEATYESGFVIDKFPISRPNLTFSTLTVSNMSPEDSSIYLCSVGSRGAETQYFGPGTRLLVL.

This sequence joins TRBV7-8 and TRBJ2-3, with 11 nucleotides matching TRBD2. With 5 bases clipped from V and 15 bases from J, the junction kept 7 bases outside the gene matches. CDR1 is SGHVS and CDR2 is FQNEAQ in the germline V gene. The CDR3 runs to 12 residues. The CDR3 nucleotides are TGTGCCAGCAGCCGCAGACTAGCGGGATTTTATTTT. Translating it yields CASSRRLAGFYF. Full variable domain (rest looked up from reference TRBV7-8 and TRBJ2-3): GAGVSQSPRYKVAKRGQDVALRCDPISGHVSLFWYQQALGQGPEFLTYFQNEAQLDKSGLPSDRFFAERPEGSVSTLKIQRTQQEDSAVYLCASSRRLAGFYFGPGTRLTVL.

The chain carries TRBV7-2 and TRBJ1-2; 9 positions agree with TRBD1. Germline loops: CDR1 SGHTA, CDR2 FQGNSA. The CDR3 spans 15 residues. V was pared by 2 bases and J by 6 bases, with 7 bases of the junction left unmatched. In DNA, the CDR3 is TGTGCCAGCAGCTTAAAAACAGGGGGCTTCCATGGCTACACCTTC. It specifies CASSLKTGGFHGYTF.

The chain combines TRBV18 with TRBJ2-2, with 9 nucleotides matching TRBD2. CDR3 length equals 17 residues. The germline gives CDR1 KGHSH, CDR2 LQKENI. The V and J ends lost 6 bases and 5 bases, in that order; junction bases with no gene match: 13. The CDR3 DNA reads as TGTGCCAGCTCGACTCCTAGCGGGAAGGGGTCGACCGGGGAGCTGTTTTTT. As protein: CASSTPSGKGSTGELFF.

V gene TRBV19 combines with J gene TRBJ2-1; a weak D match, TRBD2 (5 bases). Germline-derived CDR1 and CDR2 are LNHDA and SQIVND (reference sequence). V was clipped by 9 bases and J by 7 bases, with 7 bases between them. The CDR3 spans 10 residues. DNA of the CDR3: TGTGCCAGCGGGGATAATGAGCAGTTCTTC. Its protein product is CASGDNEQFF.

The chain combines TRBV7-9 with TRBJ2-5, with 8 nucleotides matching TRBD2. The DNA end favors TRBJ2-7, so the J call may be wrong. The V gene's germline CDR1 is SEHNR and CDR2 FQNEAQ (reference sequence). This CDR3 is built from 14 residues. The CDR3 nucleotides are TGTGCCAGCAGCTTAGGAGCGGGAGTTGTCGAGCAGTACTTC. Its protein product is CASSLGAGVVEQYF.

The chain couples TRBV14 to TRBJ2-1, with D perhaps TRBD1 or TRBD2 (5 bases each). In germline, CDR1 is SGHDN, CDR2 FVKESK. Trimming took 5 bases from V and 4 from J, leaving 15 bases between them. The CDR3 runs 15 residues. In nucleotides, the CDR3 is TGTGCCAGCAGCACCTCGGGACGAAAGTACAATGAGCAGTTCTTC. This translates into CASSTSGRKYNEQFF. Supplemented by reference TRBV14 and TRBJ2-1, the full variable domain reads EAGVTQFPSHSVIEKGQTVTLRCDPISGHDNLYWYRRVMGKEIKFLLHFVKESKQDESGMPNNRFLAERTGGTYSTLKVQPAELEDSGVYFCASSTSGRKYNEQFFGPGTRLTVL.

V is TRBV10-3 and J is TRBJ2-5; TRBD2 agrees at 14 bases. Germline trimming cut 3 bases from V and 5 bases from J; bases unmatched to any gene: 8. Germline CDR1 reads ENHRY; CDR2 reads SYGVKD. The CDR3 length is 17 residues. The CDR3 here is CAISEPGTSGGGETQYF. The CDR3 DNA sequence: TGTGCCATCAGTGAACCCGGGACTAGCGGGGGAGGGGAGACCCAGTACTTC.

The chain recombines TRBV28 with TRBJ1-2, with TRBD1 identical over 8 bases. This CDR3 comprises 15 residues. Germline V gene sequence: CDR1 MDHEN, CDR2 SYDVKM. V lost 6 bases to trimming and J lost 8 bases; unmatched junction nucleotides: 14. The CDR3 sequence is CASRLNRGGLGGYTF. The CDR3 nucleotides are TGTGCCAGCAGACTAAACAGGGGGGGCCTCGGAGGCTACACCTTC.

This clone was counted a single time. The CDR3 spells CASSTSGTGYLGEQFF. In DNA, the CDR3 is TGTGCCAGTAGTACCTCCGGGACAGGGTATCTGGGTGAGCAGTTCTTC. J is TRBJ2-1 and V is TRBV19; 9 positions match TRBD1. In germline, CDR1 is LNHDA, CDR2 SQIVND (reference sequence). The CDR3 is made up of 16 amino acids. Trimming at V came to 4 bases and at J to 9 bases, leaving 13 bases not matched to a gene. Full variable domain (remainder filled in from reference TRBV19 and TRBJ2-1): DGGITQSPKYLFRKEGQNVTLSCEQNLNHDAMYWYRQDPGQGLRLIYYSQIVNDFQKGDIAEGYSVSREKKESFPLTVTSAQKNPTAFYLCASSTSGTGYLGEQFFGPGTRLTVL.

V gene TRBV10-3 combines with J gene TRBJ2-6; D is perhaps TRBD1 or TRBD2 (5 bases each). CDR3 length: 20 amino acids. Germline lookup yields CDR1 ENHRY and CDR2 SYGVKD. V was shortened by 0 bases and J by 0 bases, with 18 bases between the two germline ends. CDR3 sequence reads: CAISESLLGPGSSGANVLTF. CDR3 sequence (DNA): TGTGCCATCAGTGAGTCCCTCTTGGGACCCGGAAGCTCTGGGGCCAACGTCCTGACTTTC.

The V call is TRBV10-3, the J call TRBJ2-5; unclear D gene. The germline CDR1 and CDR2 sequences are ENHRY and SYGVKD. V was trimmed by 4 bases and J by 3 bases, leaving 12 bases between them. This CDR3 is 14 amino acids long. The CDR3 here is CAISASLGKETQYF. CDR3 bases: TGTGCCATCAGTGCGTCGCTAGGGAAAGAGACCCAGTACTTC.

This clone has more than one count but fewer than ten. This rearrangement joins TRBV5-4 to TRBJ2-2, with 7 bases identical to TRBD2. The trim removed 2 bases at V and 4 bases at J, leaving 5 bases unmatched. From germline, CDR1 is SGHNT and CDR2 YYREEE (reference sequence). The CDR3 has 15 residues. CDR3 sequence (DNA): TGTGCCAGCAGCTTCGGACTAGATGGCACCGGGGAGCTGTTTTTT. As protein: CASSFGLDGTGELFF.

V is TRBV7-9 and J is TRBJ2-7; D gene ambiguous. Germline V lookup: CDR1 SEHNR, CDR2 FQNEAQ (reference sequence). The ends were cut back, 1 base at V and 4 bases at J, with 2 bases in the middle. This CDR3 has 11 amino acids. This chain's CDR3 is CASSLEYEQYF. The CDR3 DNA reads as TGTGCCAGCAGCTTAGAGTACGAGCAGTACTTC.

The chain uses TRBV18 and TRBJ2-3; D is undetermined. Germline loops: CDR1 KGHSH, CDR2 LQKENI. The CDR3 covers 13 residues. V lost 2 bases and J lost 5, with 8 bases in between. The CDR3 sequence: CASSPSSGDTQYF. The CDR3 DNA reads TGTGCCAGCTCACCATCATCGGGAGATACGCAGTATTTT. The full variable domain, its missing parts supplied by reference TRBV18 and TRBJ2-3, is NAGVMQNPRHLVRRRGQEARLRCSPMKGHSHVYWYRQLPEEGLKFMVYLQKENIIDESGMPKERFSAEFPKEGPSILRIQQVVRGDSAAYFCASSPSSGDTQYFGPGTRLTVL.